These 27 T cell receptor beta chains share one sample of origin, sequenced in a study of T cells after yellow fever vaccination. One entry per CDR3 protein, called by TCRdb with MiXCR from the 5' RACE reads. This sample has 120,000 or so distinct CDR3 sequences, with nearly 15% found just once. Sequencing used CD8+ T cells sorted from PBMCs, obtained 5 days after the yellow fever booster vaccination. These receptors originate from a man aged 18 to 29 who received the YFV17D yellow fever vaccine.

This clonotype was detected only a few times. This chain joins TRBV6-6 and TRBJ2-5, with TRBD2 matching 8 bases. CDR1 and CDR2 from the germline V gene are MNHNY and SVGAGI (reference sequence). The V gene end was trimmed by 9 bases and the J gene end by 2 bases; junction bases not matched to a gene: 2. The CDR3 loop spans 12 amino acids. The CDR3 nucleotides are TGTGCCAGTGGGACTAGTCAAGAGACCCAGTACTTC. Translating it yields CASGTSQETQYF.

This clonotype was seen at least ten times. V usage is TRBV5-5 and J usage is TRBJ2-7, with D unresolved. This CDR3 comprises 12 residues. Trimming shortened V by 0 bases and J by 4 bases, and 5 bases separated the two germline ends. CDR1 is SGHKS, CDR2 YYEKEE, per germline (reference sequence). The chain's CDR3 is CASSLGDYEQYV. The CDR3 coding sequence is TGTGCCAGCAGCTTGGGGGATTACGAGCAGTACGTC.

This clonotype was seen more than once but under ten times. The rearrangement uses TRBV9 and TRBJ1-2; 9 bases fit TRBD1. Trimming cost V 4 bases and J 4 bases; bases outside gene matches: 5. CDR1 and CDR2 from the germline V gene are SGDLS and YYNGEE. This CDR3 contains 14 residues. DNA of the CDR3: TGTGCCAGCAGCACCGGGACAGGGATCTATGGCTACACCTTC. It specifies CASSTGTGIYGYTF.

This clonotype has only a few counts. This sequence joins TRBV10-3 and TRBJ2-1; maybe TRBD1 (6 bases). From germline, CDR1 is ENHRY and CDR2 SYGVKD. This CDR3 spans 15 amino acids. V lost 3 bases, J lost 5 bases, and 14 bases lay in between. CDR3 amino acids: CAISDPGGGHNEQFF. The CDR3 nucleotides are TGTGCCATCAGTGACCCCGGTGGGGGCCACAATGAGCAGTTCTTC.

This chain joins TRBV12-3 or TRBV12-4 and TRBJ1-2; 11 bases fit TRBD1. The length of the CDR3 is 14 residues. With 5 bases clipped from V and 7 bases from J, the junction kept 6 bases outside the gene matches. The CDR3 loop reads CASSDRTGGFGYTF. In nucleotides, the CDR3 is TGTGCCAGCAGTGACCGGACAGGGGGCTTTGGCTACACCTTC.

This clonotype was found a few times. As DNA, the CDR3 is TGTGCCACCAGCAGAATTTTTAAGACTAGCGGTGACAATGAGCAGTTCTTC. Its translation is CATSRIFKTSGDNEQFF. The chain links TRBV15 to TRBJ2-1, with 9 bases fitting TRBD2. The V and J ends lost 2 bases and 5 bases, in that order; junction bases with no gene match: 10. Germline assignment: CDR1 LNHNV and CDR2 YYDKDF (reference sequence). CDR3 length: 17 residues.

This clonotype was found a few times. The V and J genes are TRBV20-1 and TRBJ1-1; a possible D gene is TRBD1 (6 bases). Trimming left V 0 bases short and J 6 bases short, with 20 bases between. The V gene's germline CDR1 is DFQATT and CDR2 SNEGSKA (reference sequence). The CDR3 extends over 16 amino acids. The DNA for the CDR3 is TGCAGTGCTAGAGATCTGCGAGTCGCAGGGGTACCTGAAGCTTTCTTT. Translating gives CSARDLRVAGVPEAFF.

This clonotype was detected a few times. The J gene is TRBJ2-7, the V gene TRBV2; TRBD1 matches at 8 bases. This CDR3 comprises 15 residues. Losses at the gene ends were 6 bases for V and 3 bases for J; bases not matched to a gene: 10. Germline V lookup: CDR1 SNHLY, CDR2 FYNNEI. The CDR3 here is CASSESGTGDYEQYF. The CDR3 DNA is TGTGCCAGCAGCGAATCCGGGACAGGAGACTACGAGCAGTACTTC.

This rearrangement joins TRBV5-1 to TRBJ2-5; a weak D match, TRBD1 (5 bases). The germline CDR1 and CDR2 sequences are SGHRS and YFSETQ. The CDR3 runs 16 residues. V dropped 2 bases and J dropped 2 bases, with 16 bases sitting between them. CDR3 coding DNA: TGCGCCAGCAGCTTCTTGAGTCCCAGGGAACAAGAGACCCAGTACTTC. Translated: CASSFLSPREQETQYF.

The gene calls are TRBV6-1 and TRBJ2-7; D is unclear. The V end lost 3 bases, the J end lost 1 base, and 7 bases lay between the germline ends. The CDR3 sequence is 13 residues long. Germline CDR1 and CDR2: MNHNS and SASEGT. The CDR3 DNA follows: TGTGCCAGCAGTGATGGTCTATCCTACGAGCAGTACGTC. Encoded protein: CASSDGLSYEQYV.

The chain carries TRBV4-1 and TRBJ1-1; TRBD1 might be the D (6 bases). V was trimmed by 1 base and J by 8 bases, leaving 14 bases between them. CDR1 is MGHRA and CDR2 is YSYEKL in the germline V gene. The CDR3 has 14 residues. CDR3 DNA: TGCGCCAGCAGCCAAGGAGGGGGGACATTCGAAGCTTTCTTT. Protein product: CASSQGGGTFEAFF.

This clonotype has more than one count but fewer than ten. The chain links TRBV19 to TRBJ2-5; a possible D gene is TRBD2 (6 bases). Trimming cost V 7 bases and J 2 bases, with 14 bases left between them. The CDR3 sequence is 14 residues long. Germline CDR1 and CDR2: LNHDA and SQIVND (reference sequence). The CDR3: CASTPLAGQETQYF. The DNA of the CDR3 is TGTGCCAGTACCCCCTTGGCGGGGCAAGAGACCCAGTACTTC.

The sample holds a few counts of this clonotype. The J gene is TRBJ1-1, the V gene TRBV7-9; D gene uncertain. The V gene lost 3 bases and the J gene lost 7 bases, with 6 bases spanning the gap. The CDR3 spans 11 residues. CDR1 is SEHNR and CDR2 is FQNEAQ in the germline V gene (reference sequence). DNA of the CDR3: TGTGCCAGCAGCTTCGGTCTTGAAGCTTTCTTT. Residues: CASSFGLEAFF. The whole variable domain, filled in from reference TRBV7-9 and TRBJ1-1, reads DTGVSQNPRHKITKRGQNVTFRCDPISEHNRLYWYRQTLGQGPEFLTYFQNEAQLEKSRLLSDRFSAERPKGSFSTLEIQRTEQGDSAMYLCASSFGLEAFFGQGTRLTVV.

This clonotype was counted only a few times. The chain employs TRBV19 and TRBJ2-1, with 7 bases that match TRBD1. The CDR3 consists of 15 residues. Looked up from germline, CDR1 is LNHDA and CDR2 is SQIVND (reference sequence). The J segment lost 4 bases and the V segment lost 6 bases, leaving 9 bases of the junction unmatched. The CDR3 protein is CASSQQGRGYNEQFF. The CDR3 bases are TGTGCCAGTAGCCAACAGGGGAGAGGGTACAATGAGCAGTTCTTC.

This clonotype was seen many times. This chain uses TRBV7-6 with TRBJ2-2; D tentatively fits TRBD1 or TRBD2 (7 bases each). The V end was cut by 1 base, the J end by 6 bases, with 12 bases between. Germline CDR1 and CDR2: SGHVS and FNYEAQ. The CDR3 contains 15 residues. CDR3 DNA sequence: TGTGCCAGCAGCTTAGTAGCAGGGGGGGCCGGGGAGCTGTTTTTT. It specifies CASSLVAGGAGELFF.

The rearrangement joins TRBV29-1 to TRBJ1-2; tentative D call: TRBD1 (5 bases). Per germline, CDR1 SQVTM and CDR2 ANQGSEA. The CDR3 sequence is 13 residues long. V shed 3 bases and J shed 4 bases, with 12 bases lying between them. This CDR3 reads CSVELTEIYGYTF. The CDR3 nucleotides read TGCAGCGTTGAGTTGACAGAGATCTATGGCTACACCTTC.

This clonotype was seen a handful of times. V gene TRBV11-3 combines with J gene TRBJ2-2, with 8 positions matching TRBD2. The CDR3 runs to 17 residues. With 1 base clipped from V and 2 bases from J, the junction kept 6 bases outside the gene matches. From germline, CDR1 is SGHNT and CDR2 YENEEA. CDR3 coding DNA: TGTGCCAGCAGCTTAGGGAAGCGGGAGATTAACACCGGGGAGCTGTTTTTT. Protein sequence: CASSLGKREINTGELFF. Using reference TRBV11-3 and TRBJ2-2 for the parts outside the CDR3, the full variable domain is EAGVVQSPRYKIIEKKQPVAFWCNPISGHNTLYWYLQNLGQGPELLIRYENEEAVDDSQLPKDRFSAERLKGVDSTLKIQPAELGDSAVYLCASSLGKREINTGELFFGEGSRLTVL.

The sample holds many counts of this clonotype. This sequence joins TRBV4-3 and TRBJ2-5; 9 bases map to TRBD1. Germline loops: CDR1 LGHNA, CDR2 YSLEER. J was trimmed by 2 bases and V by 0 bases; bases with no gene match: 4. This CDR3 spans 16 amino acids. CDR3 protein: CASSQDIDRGQETQYF. The CDR3 coding sequence is TGCGCCAGCAGCCAAGATATCGACAGGGGGCAAGAGACCCAGTACTTC.

This clonotype was seen more than once but under ten times. The V call is TRBV11-2, the J call TRBJ2-7, with 11 positions matching TRBD1. CDR3 length: 15 amino acids. The V gene's germline CDR1 is SGHAT and CDR2 FQNNGV. Trimming at V came to 4 bases and at J to 4 bases, leaving 6 bases not matched to a gene. The CDR3 reads CASSWGQGGGYEQYF. DNA for the CDR3: TGTGCCAGCAGCTGGGGACAGGGGGGTGGGTACGAGCAGTACTTC. The variable domain in full, completed from reference TRBV11-2 and TRBJ2-7, reads EAGVAQSPRYKIIEKRQSVAFWCNPISGHATLYWYQQILGQGPKLLIQFQNNGVVDDSQLPKDRFSAERLKGVDSTLKIQPAKLEDSAVYLCASSWGQGGGYEQYFGPGTRLTVT.

This clonotype was picked up many times. The chain is built from TRBV7-9 and TRBJ1-3, with no clear D. Trimming left V 8 bases short and J 2 bases short, with 4 bases between. CDR3 length equals 11 residues. Germline lookup yields CDR1 SEHNR and CDR2 FQNEAQ (reference sequence). The CDR3 nucleotides read TGTGCCAGCGAACCTGGAAACACCATATATTTT. It codes for CASEPGNTIYF.

This clonotype showed up just a few times. V gene TRBV4-1 combines with J gene TRBJ1-2, with no clear D. Trimming pared 1 base from V and 3 bases from J, leaving 9 bases between. Per the germline V gene, CDR1 is MGHRA and CDR2 is YSYEKL. The CDR3 covers 14 residues. CDR3 bases: TGCGCCAGCAGCCAAGTTAAAGAAGACTATGGCTACACCTTC. Encoded protein: CASSQVKEDYGYTF.

This clonotype was seen only a few times. The chain has TRBV29-1 and TRBJ2-7; D not certain. Germline lookup yields CDR1 SQVTM and CDR2 ANQGSEA. V was pared by 5 bases and J by 2 bases, with 13 bases between. CDR3 size: 13 residues. DNA for the CDR3: TGCAGCGTTATAGGATTCACCACCTACGAGCAGTACTTC. Translating gives CSVIGFTTYEQYF.

This clonotype was detected only a few times. The chain combines TRBV15 with TRBJ2-7; TRBD1 matches 10 bases. This CDR3 region has 14 residues. V trimming: 3 bases; J trimming: 3 bases; junction bases outside the gene matches: 2. Germline values: CDR1 LNHNV, CDR2 YYDKDF (reference sequence). The CDR3 reads CATSRGDRGYEQYF. The CDR3 coding sequence is TGTGCCACCAGCAGGGGGGACAGGGGCTACGAGCAGTACTTC.

The chain links TRBV20-1 to TRBJ2-3, with TRBD2 matching over 14 bases. This CDR3 has 20 residues. The ends lost 0 bases at V and 2 bases at J; junction bases unmatched: 13. The germline V gene has CDR1 DFQATT and CDR2 SNEGSKA (reference sequence). CDR3 nucleotides: TGCAGTGCTAGAGACCCTATCGGTCGGACTAGCGGGGGGCTCACAGATACGCAGTATTTT. This encodes CSARDPIGRTSGGLTDTQYF.

The chain uses TRBV5-6 and TRBJ1-2; the D is unclear. The germline V gene has CDR1 SGHDT and CDR2 YYEEEE. With 4 bases removed from V and 1 base from J, the gap between germline ends came to 5 bases. The CDR3 length is 12 residues. The CDR3 here is CASSSNNYGYTF. The CDR3 DNA sequence: TGTGCCAGCAGCAGCAATAACTATGGCTACACCTTC.

The V gene is TRBV12-3 or TRBV12-4, the J gene TRBJ2-5; tentative D call: TRBD2 (6 bases). There are 17 residues in the CDR3. V was shortened by 4 bases and J by 4 bases, with 22 bases between the two germline ends. Written as DNA, the CDR3 is TGTGCCAGCAGTTCCTTTAATTTCCCGGGGCGGGGAGAGACCCAGTACTTC. This codes for CASSSFNFPGRGETQYF.

The sample holds a few counts of this clonotype. V usage is TRBV20-1 and J usage is TRBJ2-1, with 15 bases lining up with TRBD2. The CDR3 totals 17 residues. Germline V gene sequence: CDR1 DFQATT, CDR2 SNEGSKA (reference sequence). Losses at the gene ends were 7 bases for V and 0 bases for J; bases not matched to a gene: 7. CDR3 nucleotides: TGCAGTGTTCCGGGACTAGCGGGGGGCCGCTCCTACAATGAGCAGTTCTTC. Translation: CSVPGLAGGRSYNEQFF.